This T cell receptor (beta chain) was profiled in a study of pediatric ulcerative colitis. Trimming removed 0 bases from V and 0 bases from J, with 6 bases in between. This CDR3 spans 15 amino acids. Germline V lookup: CDR1 GTSNPN, CDR2 SVGIG (reference sequence). Sequencing was at survey level. Measured with immunoSEQ multiplex PCR; TCRdb has only the in-frame clones, and not every one. The sample yields 30,000 to 45,000 clones, approximately 87% seen once. This receptor was identified in a girl aged 10-17 years with moderate ulcerative colitis. Source material: blood. V is TRBV30 and J is TRBJ2-6; no clear D gene. The CDR3 region has the DNA TGTGCCTGGAGTGTACTTGGCTCTGGGGCCAACGTCCTGACTTTC. Translated, it gives CAWSVLGSGANVLTF.